What follows are 14 T cell receptor beta chains derived from one specimen sequenced in a study of cytomegalovirus exposure and HLA in healthy donors. PCR amplification relied on 60 Vbeta primers (plus 13 Jbeta primers). Some clones are missing from TCRdb's copy, which holds only in-frame ones; the method was immunoSEQ multiplex PCR. Among approximately 130,000 clones listed, about 73% were seen once. The sequenced sample consisted of PBMCs. Receptors originate from a woman aged 40-49 years in good health and CMV-seronegative.

There are a few counts of this clone. The CDR3 nucleotides read TGTGCCAGCAGCTATACGTTGGGACAGGGGGTGGGAGGGGCCAACGTCCTGACTTTC. Its protein is CASSYTLGQGVGGANVLTF. The chain combines TRBV7-9 with TRBJ2-6, with TRBD1 matching 11 bases. The CDR3 has 19 residues. The trim removed 4 bases at V and 4 bases at J, leaving 12 bases unmatched. Germline CDR1 is SEHNR and CDR2 is FQNEAQ (reference sequence). Complete variable domain (other parts from reference TRBV7-9 and TRBJ2-6): DTGVSQNPRHKITKRGQNVTFRCDPISEHNRLYWYRQTLGQGPEFLTYFQNEAQLEKSRLLSDRFSAERPKGSFSTLEIQRTEQGDSAMYLCASSYTLGQGVGGANVLTFGAGSRLTVL.

The genes are TRBV7-6 and TRBJ2-1, with TRBD1 matching 8 bases. CDR3 length equals 12 residues. Germline V lookup: CDR1 SGHVS, CDR2 FNYEAQ. Germline trimming cut 2 bases from V and 12 bases from J; bases unmatched to any gene: 3. Here the CDR3 reads CASSLTGGLQFF. The CDR3 DNA follows: TGTGCCAGCAGCTTAACAGGGGGATTGCAGTTCTTC.

The chain links TRBV6-5 to TRBJ2-6, with 7 nucleotides matching TRBD1. Unmatched junction bases numbered 1, after V lost 5 bases and J lost 0 bases. The germline V gene encodes CDR1 MNHEY and CDR2 SVGAGI. The CDR3 sequence is 15 residues long. CDR3 sequence: CASSRDSSGANVLTF. The CDR3 region has the DNA TGTGCCAGCAGTCGGGACAGCTCTGGGGCCAACGTCCTGACTTTC.

The gene calls are TRBV7-9 and TRBJ2-5, with a weak D call TRBD2 (5 bases). The CDR3 is 15 amino acids. Between the trimmed V and J ends, which lost 5 bases and 3 bases, there was a span of 16 bases. Germline V gives CDR1 SEHNR, CDR2 FQNEAQ (reference sequence). The CDR3 DNA follows: TGTGCCAGCAGCCCATCCCACGGGCGGGAAGAGACCCAGTACTTC. It specifies CASSPSHGREETQYF.

This sequence joins TRBV5-1 and TRBJ1-2; possibly TRBD1 for D (6 bases). This CDR3 has 15 amino acids. In germline, CDR1 is SGHRS, CDR2 YFSETQ. V was shortened by 6 bases and J by 4 bases, with 19 bases between the two germline ends. CDR3 sequence (DNA): TGCGCCAGCAACACCTCCGGACAGCCTGGCTATGGCTACACCTTC. This gives the protein CASNTSGQPGYGYTF.

The chain uses TRBV5-6 and TRBJ1-6; D unresolved. This CDR3 has 15 residues. V was trimmed by 0 bases and J by 2 bases, leaving 6 bases between them. Germline values: CDR1 SGHDT, CDR2 YYEEEE. The CDR3 loop reads CASSLAGTYNSPLHF. CDR3 in DNA: TGTGCCAGCAGCTTGGCAGGAACCTATAATTCACCCCTCCACTTT.

The J gene is TRBJ1-2, the V gene TRBV11-2, with 9 bases identical to TRBD1. This CDR3 region has 15 residues. Germline CDR1 is SGHAT and CDR2 is FQNNGV. Unmatched junction bases numbered 11, after V lost 5 bases and J lost 7 bases. CDR3 loop: CASSLTEQGAGGYTF. Written as DNA, the CDR3 is TGTGCCAGCAGCCTGACTGAACAGGGGGCGGGTGGCTACACCTTC.

This sequence joins TRBV7-9 and TRBJ2-7; 8 bases agree with TRBD1. Losses at the gene ends were 5 bases for V and 5 bases for J; bases not matched to a gene: 8. The germline CDR1 and CDR2 sequences are SEHNR and FQNEAQ (reference sequence). The CDR3 contains 14 residues. In DNA form, the CDR3 reads TGTGCCAGCAGCGCTCCCCTCAGGGGGCACGAGCAGTACTTC. It encodes CASSAPLRGHEQYF. Using reference TRBV7-9 and TRBJ2-7 for the parts outside the CDR3, the full variable domain is DTGVSQNPRHKITKRGQNVTFRCDPISEHNRLYWYRQTLGQGPEFLTYFQNEAQLEKSRLLSDRFSAERPKGSFSTLEIQRTEQGDSAMYLCASSAPLRGHEQYFGPGTRLTVT.

This clone appeared a single time. The rearrangement joins TRBV27 to TRBJ2-2; D may be TRBD2 (6 bases). This CDR3 is 14 amino acids long. CDR1 MNHEY and CDR2 SMNVEV come from the germline V gene (reference sequence). Trimming cost V 8 bases and J 2 bases, with 12 bases left between them. The chain's CDR3 is CASRRGTNTGELFF. CDR3 DNA: TGTGCCAGCCGCCGGGGGACTAACACCGGGGAGCTGTTTTTT.

The rearrangement links TRBV5-1 to TRBJ1-4; 8 bases are shared with TRBD1. Unmatched junction bases numbered 6, after V lost 3 bases and J lost 5 bases. Germline assignment: CDR1 SGHRS and CDR2 YFSETQ. This CDR3 has 15 residues. This CDR3 is CASSSQGALNEKLFF. In DNA, the CDR3 is TGCGCCAGCAGCTCCCAGGGGGCGCTGAATGAAAAACTGTTTTTT.

Only a few counts were recorded for this clone. V gene TRBV11-3 combines with J gene TRBJ2-3, with a weak D call TRBD1 (6 bases). Germline assignment: CDR1 SGHNT and CDR2 YENEEA. Trimming left V 1 base short and J 0 bases short, with 14 bases between. The CDR3 has 17 residues. As DNA, the CDR3 is TGTGCCAGCAGCTTAGGCACGACAGGAGCGAGCACAGATACGCAGTATTTT. Translating gives CASSLGTTGASTDTQYF.

The chain recombines TRBV4-3 with TRBJ2-1; 7 bases agree with TRBD2. The V and J ends lost 0 bases and 2 bases, in that order; junction bases with no gene match: 7. CDR3 size: 17 residues. Germline assignment: CDR1 LGHNA and CDR2 YSLEER. The CDR3 DNA reads as TGCGCCAGCAGCCAAGATTTCGCGGGAGCCCCCTACAATGAGCAGTTCTTC. Amino acids: CASSQDFAGAPYNEQFF.

This clone was seen more than once but under ten times. The rearrangement uses TRBV11-2 and TRBJ2-1; the match to TRBD2 covers 8 bases. The germline V gene encodes CDR1 SGHAT and CDR2 FQNNGV. J gave up 5 bases and V 5 bases, and 17 bases lay outside the gene matches. CDR3 length: 18 residues. The DNA of the CDR3 is TGTGCCAGCAGCCCAAAGGAGCGGGAGTTTATTCGCGACAATGAGCAGTTCTTC. This codes for CASSPKEREFIRDNEQFF.

The gene calls are TRBV6-5 and TRBJ1-1; 7 nucleotides line up with TRBD1. J was trimmed by 4 bases and V by 5 bases; bases with no gene match: 10. CDR3 length: 15 amino acids. Germline loops: CDR1 MNHEY, CDR2 SVGAGI. The CDR3 loop reads CASSLLTGWGTEAFF. CDR3 nucleotides: TGTGCCAGCAGTCTCCTGACAGGGTGGGGCACTGAAGCTTTCTTT.